The rows below give T cell receptor beta chains drawn from one sample of a study of identical twins. TCRdb re-called the 5' RACE reads through MiXCR, storing one row per CDR3 protein. Among approximately 1.8 million distinct CDR3 sequences, under 35% were seen once, and the ten largest hold about 0.3%. The sample was cord blood. These receptors came from a newborn girl in good health. The CDR3 runs from the conserved cysteine through the conserved F or W. A D gene is named only where the DNA matches it firmly. Not all rows give a size; the values are once, few, many and, for expanded clones, a class.

abundance	d_gene	v_gene	j_gene	CDR3aa	CDR3nt
.	.	TRBV11-2	TRBJ2-3	CASSFFSFRDPTDTQYF	TGTGCCAGCAGCTTTTTTTCATTCCGGGACCCCACAGATACGCAGTATTTT
.	.	TRBV27	TRBJ1-6	CASKRGRNSPLHF	TGTGCCAGCAAAAGGGGGAGAAATTCACCCCTCCACTTT
.	TRBD1	TRBV20-1	TRBJ1-1	CSARGQGAPTEAFF	TGCAGTGCTAGAGGACAGGGGGCGCCCACTGAAGCTTTCTTT
many	TRBD2	TRBV12-3/TRBV12-4	TRBJ2-1	CASSFKTSGSYNEQFF	TGTGCCAGCAGTTTTAAGACTAGCGGCTCCTACAATGAGCAGTTCTTC
.	.	TRBV4-1	TRBJ2-1	CASSQRTVYNEQFF	TGCGCCAGCAGCCAAAGGACAGTCTACAATGAGCAGTTCTTC
.	TRBD1	TRBV27	TRBJ2-5	CASSFWRQGGQETQYF	TGTGCCAGCAGTTTTTGGAGACAGGGGGGCCAAGAGACCCAGTACTTC
many	.	TRBV29-1	TRBJ1-2	CSVEEGPSGYGYTF	TGCAGCGTTGAAGAAGGGCCGAGTGGCTATGGCTACACCTTC
.	.	TRBV7-8	TRBJ1-2	CASSLEGGVGLFYGDTF	TGTGCCAGCAGCTTAGAGGGGGGAGTGGGGCTGTTCTATGGCGACACCTTC
many	TRBD1	TRBV29-1	TRBJ1-2	CSVESGGYGYTF	TGCAGCGTTGAATCAGGGGGCTATGGCTACACCTTC
.	.	TRBV24-1	TRBJ2-1	CATSDPLAEQFF	TGTGCCACCAGTGATCCCCTAGCGGAGCAGTTCTTC
.	TRBD1	TRBV10-3	TRBJ1-2	CAISEGAGGNYGYTF	TGTGCCATCAGTGAGGGGGCAGGGGGCAACTATGGCTACACCTTC
few	TRBD1	TRBV29-1	TRBJ1-1	CSVGGQAWRDTEAFF	TGCAGCGTTGGCGGACAGGCTTGGAGGGACACTGAAGCTTTCTTT
.	.	TRBV28	TRBJ2-7	CASSKTGLSYEQYF	TGTGCCAGCAGTAAAACTGGCCTATCGTACGAGCAGTACTTC
few	TRBD2	TRBV2	TRBJ2-7	CASTSLGLAALSSYEQYF	TGTGCCAGCACCTCGTTGGGGCTAGCGGCCCTAAGCTCCTACGAGCAGTACTTC
.	.	TRBV7-2	TRBJ2-3	CASSLMGALDTQYF	TGTGCCAGCAGCCTCATGGGCGCACTAGATACGCAGTATTTT
.	TRBD1	TRBV5-1	TRBJ2-7	CASSQKGTAEQYF	TGCGCCAGCAGCCAAAAAGGGACAGCCGAGCAGTACTTC
few	.	TRBV9	TRBJ2-1	CASSVVGGAGNEQFF	TGTGCCAGCAGCGTTGTGGGGGGCGCAGGTAATGAGCAGTTCTTC
few	.	TRBV6-5	TRBJ1-1	CASSYAGWGPEAFF	TGTGCCAGCAGTTACGCAGGGTGGGGTCCTGAAGCTTTCTTT
.	TRBD2	TRBV19	TRBJ2-3	CASSTAGVHTQYF	TGTGCCAGTAGTACCGCGGGGGTTCATACGCAGTATTTT
.	TRBD1	TRBV7-2	TRBJ1-6	CASSRGTGYVSPLHF	TGTGCCAGCAGCCGGGGGACAGGGTATGTTTCACCCCTCCACTTT
few	TRBD2	TRBV6-1	TRBJ2-1	CASSLVGAGGPYNEQFF	TGTGCCAGCAGCCTTGTCGGAGCGGGAGGGCCCTACAATGAGCAGTTCTTC
few	.	TRBV2	TRBJ2-1	CASSEGATQFF	TGTGCCAGCAGTGAAGGGGCAACCCAGTTCTTC
.	.	TRBV12-3/TRBV12-4	TRBJ2-7	CASSLRYNGYEQYF	TGTGCCAGCAGTTTGAGGTATAATGGCTACGAGCAGTACTTC
.	TRBD2	TRBV12-5	TRBJ2-7	CASDISGRPHEQYF	TGTGCTAGTGATATTAGCGGGAGGCCCCACGAGCAGTACTTC
few	TRBD2	TRBV10-3	TRBJ2-1	CAISAIAGGHNEQFF	TGTGCCATCAGTGCCATAGCGGGGGGTCACAATGAGCAGTTCTTC
.	TRBD1	TRBV29-1	TRBJ2-1	CSVGAGTEETQFF	TGCAGCGTTGGAGCCGGGACAGAAGAGACCCAGTTCTTC
few	.	TRBV5-4	TRBJ1-1	CASSRPGRMNTEAFF	TGTGCCAGCAGCCGGCCGGGACGGATGAACACTGAAGCTTTCTTT
.	.	TRBV9	TRBJ2-3	CASSAGAMTDTQYF	TGTGCCAGCAGCGCAGGGGCGATGACAGATACGCAGTATTTT
.	.	TRBV20-1	TRBJ2-7	CSARRLGHYEQYF	TGCAGTGCTAGGCGGCTAGGACACTACGAGCAGTACTTC
.	.	TRBV7-6	TRBJ2-3	CASSFAPTDTQYF	TGTGCCAGCAGCTTTGCCCCCACCGATACGCAGTATTTT
many	TRBD2	TRBV20-1	TRBJ2-7	CSARLTSGSYEQYF	TGCAGTGCTAGACTCACTAGCGGGAGCTACGAGCAGTACTTC
few	TRBD2	TRBV20-1	TRBJ2-3	CSARDRAGGPRDTQYF	TGCAGTGCTAGAGATAGGGCGGGAGGGCCCCGGGATACGCAGTATTTT
.	TRBD1	TRBV20-1	TRBJ1-6	CSAPWTGGHSPLHF	TGCAGTGCCCCGTGGACAGGGGGCCATTCACCCCTCCACTTT
many	TRBD1	TRBV29-1	TRBJ2-1	CSAGTGSLMSSYNEQFF	TGCAGCGCTGGGACAGGGTCCCTAATGAGCTCCTACAATGAGCAGTTCTTC
few	.	TRBV5-1	TRBJ2-1	CASSLGGASSYNEQFF	TGCGCCAGCAGCTTAGGGGGAGCCAGCTCCTACAATGAGCAGTTCTTC
.	.	TRBV6-6	TRBJ2-5	CASSFLQGQETQYF	TGTGCCAGCAGTTTCCTTCAGGGTCAAGAGACCCAGTACTTC
.	TRBD1	TRBV24-1	TRBJ2-7	CATSVTPGQGHYEQYF	TGTGCCACCAGTGTTACCCCGGGACAGGGTCACTACGAGCAGTACTTC
.	TRBD2	TRBV5-5	TRBJ2-3	CASSWDYGLAGYTDTQYF	TGTGCCAGCAGCTGGGACTACGGACTAGCGGGATACACAGATACGCAGTATTTT